The 25 T cell receptor beta chains in this list originate from one sample, sequenced in a study of T-cell reconstitution after alpha-beta-depleted transplantation in children. Unique molecular identifiers were incorporated when the TCRbeta library was constructed. TCRdb passed the PCR reads through MiXCR, listing each CDR3 protein once. The repertoire holds 200,000 to 300,000 distinct CDR3 sequences, with approximately 12% as singletons. The sample consisted of PBMCs from the stem cell graft donor, taken from the stem cell graft. Receptor source: a human donor who donated a stem cell graft to a child with acute lymphoblastic leukemia.

This chain links TRBV6-2 or TRBV6-3 with TRBJ2-7; TRBD2 matches 12 bases. The CDR3 loop spans 14 amino acids. Germline V gene sequence: CDR1 MNHEY, CDR2 SVGEGT. The J segment lost 3 bases and the V segment lost 7 bases, leaving 4 bases of the junction unmatched. The CDR3 DNA reads TGTGCCAGCACCCGACTAGCGGGAGTCTACGAGCAGTACTTC. This encodes CASTRLAGVYEQYF.

This clonotype has more than one count but fewer than ten. The chain links TRBV28 to TRBJ1-5; no firm D call. CDR1 and CDR2 from the germline V gene are MDHEN and SYDVKM. V shed 3 bases and J shed 11 bases, with 11 bases lying between them. The CDR3 length is 12 residues. This CDR3 reads CASSFRERAQHF. Written as DNA, the CDR3 is TGTGCCAGCAGTTTCCGGGAGCGGGCCCAGCATTTT.

This clonotype was observed at least ten times. The J gene is TRBJ2-3, the V gene TRBV4-3; 11 nucleotides agree with TRBD1. Losses at the gene ends were 1 base for V and 2 bases for J; bases not matched to a gene: 8. CDR3 size: 18 residues. Germline loops: CDR1 LGHNA, CDR2 YSLEER. CDR3 nucleotide sequence: TGCGCCAGCAGCCAAGCGGATACCGGACAGGGGGCCACAGATACGCAGTATTTT. Protein product: CASSQADTGQGATDTQYF.

Ten or more counts support this clonotype. The genes are TRBV12-3 or TRBV12-4 and TRBJ1-5; unclear D gene. V lost 5 bases to trimming and J lost 0 bases, with 8 bases between them. The CDR3 is 14 amino acids. CDR3 protein: CASSLEFSNQPQHF. The DNA of the CDR3 is TGTGCCAGCAGTCTCGAATTTAGCAATCAGCCCCAGCATTTT.

This clonotype was recorded at least ten times. The chain carries TRBV14 and TRBJ2-7; D not certain. Germline CDR1 SGHDN, CDR2 FVKESK. The V gene lost 2 bases and the J gene lost 0 bases, with 8 bases spanning the gap. The length of the CDR3 is 14 residues. CDR3 protein: CASSQLSNSYEQYF. The CDR3 region has the DNA TGTGCCAGCAGCCAATTGAGCAACTCCTACGAGCAGTACTTC.

This clonotype was observed many times. The chain joins TRBV20-1 to TRBJ1-1, with 7 positions matching TRBD1. Germline CDR1 reads DFQATT; CDR2 reads SNEGSKA (reference sequence). The CDR3 contains 15 residues. The ends lost 6 bases at V and 0 bases at J; junction bases unmatched: 10. CDR3 in DNA: TGCAGTGCCCCCCTTGGGGGACAGATGAACACTGAAGCTTTCTTT. Its protein is CSAPLGGQMNTEAFF.

This clonotype was picked up many times. The genes are TRBV7-9 and TRBJ1-1, with 9 bases that match TRBD1. CDR1 is SEHNR, CDR2 FQNEAQ, per germline (reference sequence). This CDR3 is 15 amino acids long. The junction had 7 bases not matched to a gene; V was cut back by 4 bases and J by 4 bases. The CDR3, as DNA: TGTGCCAGCAGCTATTCCGGACAGGGGATCACTGAAGCTTTCTTT. Translated: CASSYSGQGITEAFF.

The table lists this clonotype with a few counts. The CDR3 region has the DNA TGTGCCAGTAGTGGAGGACAGAACACCGGGGAGCTGTTTTTT. Amino acids: CASSGGQNTGELFF. The chain employs TRBV19 and TRBJ2-2; D tentatively fits TRBD1 or TRBD2 (5 bases each). V was shortened by 5 bases and J by 1 base, with 8 bases between the two germline ends. This CDR3 has 14 amino acids. CDR1 is LNHDA, CDR2 SQIVND, per germline (reference sequence).

This clonotype was seen repeatedly, ten times or more. The chain links TRBV6-1 to TRBJ2-7; 7 nucleotides match TRBD1. The V segment lost 3 bases and the J segment 0 bases; nucleotides outside the gene matches: 2. Germline V gene sequence: CDR1 MNHNS, CDR2 SASEGT. This CDR3 contains 14 residues. CDR3 protein: CASSDRGSSYEQYF. The CDR3, as DNA: TGTGCCAGCAGTGACAGGGGGAGCTCCTACGAGCAGTACTTC.

This clonotype occurred many times. This chain links TRBV6-5 with TRBJ2-7; tentatively, D is TRBD1 (6 bases). The CDR3 has 16 residues. Between the trimmed V and J ends, which lost 2 bases and 3 bases, there was a span of 17 bases. Germline CDR1 reads MNHEY; CDR2 reads SVGAGI. As DNA, the CDR3 is TGTGCCAGCAGTTACCGCCCCGGGACACCAGTCTACGAGCAGTACTTC. Translation gives CASSYRPGTPVYEQYF.

This clonotype occurred many times. The CDR3 region is CASSLSGENGYTF. CDR3 DNA sequence: TGTGCCAGCAGTTTGTCGGGGGAGAATGGCTACACCTTC. The chain has TRBV12-3 or TRBV12-4 and TRBJ1-2; D perhaps matches TRBD1 (5 bases). The CDR3 spans 13 residues. Trimming stripped 3 bases from V and 6 bases from J, with 11 bases between.

This clonotype was observed many times. The genes are TRBV20-1 and TRBJ1-5; D remains unclear. The germline gives CDR1 DFQATT, CDR2 SNEGSKA (reference sequence). CDR3 length: 13 amino acids. Trimming shortened V by 4 bases and J by 4 bases, and 11 bases separated the two germline ends. The CDR3 DNA sequence: TGCAGTGCTATCGAGCGATCGAATCAGCCCCAGCATTTT. Protein: CSAIERSNQPQHF.

In the case of this clonotype: One end of the junction fails to match germline, which may point to a read error. The rearrangement joins TRBV7-9 to TRBJ1-1, with D unresolved. The CDR3 consists of 15 residues. CDR1 is SEHNR, CDR2 FQNEAQ, per germline (reference sequence). Here the CDR3 DNA reads TGTGCCAGCAGCTTAGGATGGTCTAAGAACCCTGAAGCTTTCTTT. Protein sequence: CASSLGWSKNPEAFF.

The chain couples TRBV5-4 to TRBJ2-5; D is undetermined. The germline gives CDR1 SGHNT, CDR2 YYREEE (reference sequence). Deletions cut 4 bases from V and 1 base from J, with 11 bases between. The CDR3 is 14 residues long. The CDR3 sequence: CASSPGKAQETQYF. CDR3 DNA sequence: TGTGCCAGCAGCCCTGGTAAAGCCCAAGAGACCCAGTACTTC.

At least ten counts were recorded for this clonotype. V usage is TRBV18 and J usage is TRBJ1-1; D unclear. V was trimmed by 2 bases and J by 11 bases, leaving 15 bases between them. This CDR3 region has 13 residues. Per germline, CDR1 KGHSH and CDR2 LQKENI. CDR3: CASSPGKYTDAFF. For the CDR3, the DNA is TGTGCCAGCTCACCAGGGAAGTATACGGACGCTTTCTTT.

This clonotype was observed at least ten times. This chain links TRBV5-1 with TRBJ1-1; 7 bases are a match to TRBD1. Germline V gives CDR1 SGHRS, CDR2 YFSETQ. This CDR3 contains 14 residues. After removal of 7 bases from V and 0 bases from J, the junction contained 6 bases not matched to a gene. The DNA for the CDR3 is TGCGCCAGCTCAACACAGGGGCTGAACACTGAAGCTTTCTTT. Translation gives CASSTQGLNTEAFF.

This clonotype has more than one count but fewer than ten. The gene calls are TRBV20-1 and TRBJ2-3, with a weak D call TRBD1 (6 bases). Germline lookup yields CDR1 DFQATT and CDR2 SNEGSKA (reference sequence). This CDR3 comprises 14 residues. Trimming stripped 0 bases from V and 5 bases from J, with 12 bases between. The CDR3 DNA sequence: TGCAGTGCTAGAGAAAGGACAGTTAGAGATACGCAGTATTTT. Translated: CSARERTVRDTQYF.

This clonotype was observed many times. The chain combines TRBV19 with TRBJ1-2; no firm D call. V dropped 2 bases and J dropped 4 bases, with 17 bases sitting between them. The CDR3 sequence is 16 residues long. Germline CDR1 LNHDA, CDR2 SQIVND (reference sequence). The CDR3 DNA reads as TGTGCCAGTAGTATAAACCGCCAGAGGAATCTCTATGGCTACACCTTC. Translating gives CASSINRQRNLYGYTF.

At least ten counts were recorded for this clonotype. CDR3 nucleotides: TGTGCCAGCAGCCAAGATGACGAGAGCCAGCAGTATTTT. It codes for CASSQDDESQQYF. The V gene is TRBV3-1, the J gene TRBJ2-3; D is unresolved. Trimming took off 0 bases at V and 11 bases at J, with 12 bases between the two ends. This CDR3 region has 13 residues. Germline CDR1 and CDR2: LGHDT and YNNKEL (reference sequence).

This clonotype was detected many times. This chain links TRBV27 with TRBJ2-7, with a possible D match to TRBD2 (6 bases). The germline V gene encodes CDR1 MNHEY and CDR2 SMNVEV (reference sequence). CDR3 length: 13 residues. V lost 8 bases, J lost 7 bases, and 18 bases lay in between. The CDR3 reads CASCLNGGSEQYF. CDR3 coding DNA: TGTGCCAGCTGTCTTAACGGGGGATCGGAGCAGTACTTC.

This clonotype was seen repeatedly, ten times or more. The chain uses TRBV7-9 and TRBJ2-5; tentative D call: TRBD2 (5 bases). The germline V gene encodes CDR1 SEHNR and CDR2 FQNEAQ (reference sequence). The CDR3 consists of 13 residues. With 11 bases removed from V and 2 bases from J, the gap between germline ends came to 15 bases. The CDR3 region is CAGLQENQETQYF. The CDR3 nucleotides are TGTGCCGGACTCCAGGAGAATCAAGAGACCCAGTACTTC.

This clonotype has a count of ten or more. The CDR3 DNA follows: TGCAGCGTTCCGGAGGGGGGAGTTCTCACAGATACGCAGTATTTT. Protein: CSVPEGGVLTDTQYF. The V and J genes are TRBV29-1 and TRBJ2-3; D is tentatively TRBD1 or TRBD2 (6 bases each). Trimming removed 5 bases from V and 2 bases from J, with 17 bases in between. The CDR3 runs to 15 residues. The germline V gene encodes CDR1 SQVTM and CDR2 ANQGSEA.

The table lists this clonotype with many counts. This chain joins TRBV4-3 and TRBJ2-4; D call uncertain. Germline CDR1 is LGHNA and CDR2 is YSLEER. Trimming cost V 0 bases and J 12 bases, with 12 bases left between them. CDR3 size: 13 residues. The DNA of the CDR3 is TGCGCCAGCAGCCAAGATCATCTGGGTACTCAGTACTTC. Translation gives CASSQDHLGTQYF.

In its sample, this clonotype was seen many times. The chain is built from TRBV7-9 and TRBJ2-1; TRBD1 is a possible D gene (5 bases). Per the germline V gene, CDR1 is SEHNR and CDR2 is FQNEAQ (reference sequence). The CDR3 is 11 amino acids. V shed 3 bases and J shed 15 bases, with 12 bases lying between them. CDR3 in DNA: TGTGCCAGCAGCTTGGACAACCAGAGGTTCTTC. Encoded protein: CASSLDNQRFF.

This clonotype was counted only a few times. The rearrangement links TRBV6-2 or TRBV6-3 to TRBJ2-1; D ambiguous. Germline lookup yields CDR1 MNHEY and CDR2 SVGEGT. The length of the CDR3 is 12 residues. Trimming took 6 bases from V and 10 from J, leaving 13 bases between them. Written as DNA, the CDR3 is TGTGCCAGCAGCCCAGGACCGATAGAGCAGTTCTTC. This codes for CASSPGPIEQFF.